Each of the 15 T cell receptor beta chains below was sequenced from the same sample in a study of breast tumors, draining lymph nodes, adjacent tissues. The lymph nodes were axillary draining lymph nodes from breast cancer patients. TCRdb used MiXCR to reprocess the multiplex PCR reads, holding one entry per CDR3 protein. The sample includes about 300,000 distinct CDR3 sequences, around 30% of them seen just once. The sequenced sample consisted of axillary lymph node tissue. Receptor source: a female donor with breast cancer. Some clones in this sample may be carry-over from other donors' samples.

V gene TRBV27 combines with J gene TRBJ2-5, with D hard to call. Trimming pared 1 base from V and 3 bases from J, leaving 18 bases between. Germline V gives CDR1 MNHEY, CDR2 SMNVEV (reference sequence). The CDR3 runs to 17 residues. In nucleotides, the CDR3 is TGTGCCAGCAGTTTATTAACCGGGCCTCCAACCGAAGAGACCCAGTACTTC. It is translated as CASSLLTGPPTEETQYF.

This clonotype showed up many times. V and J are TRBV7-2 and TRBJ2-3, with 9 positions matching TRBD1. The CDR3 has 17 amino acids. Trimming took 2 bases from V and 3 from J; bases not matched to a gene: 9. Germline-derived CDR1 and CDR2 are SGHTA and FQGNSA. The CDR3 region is CASSLFSRTGATDTQYF. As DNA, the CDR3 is TGTGCCAGCAGCTTATTTTCGAGGACAGGGGCAACAGATACGCAGTATTTT.

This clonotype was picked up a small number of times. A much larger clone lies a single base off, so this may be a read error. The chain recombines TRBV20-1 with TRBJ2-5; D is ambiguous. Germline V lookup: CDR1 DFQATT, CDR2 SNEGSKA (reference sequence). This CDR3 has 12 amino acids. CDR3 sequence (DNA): TGCAGTGCTAGTCGGACCCAAGAGACCCCGTACTTC. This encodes CSASRTQETPYF.

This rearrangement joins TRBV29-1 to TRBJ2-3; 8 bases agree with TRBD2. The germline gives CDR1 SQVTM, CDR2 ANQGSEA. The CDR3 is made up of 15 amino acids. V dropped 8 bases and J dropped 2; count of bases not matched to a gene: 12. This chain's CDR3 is CSSPLAGGATDTQYF. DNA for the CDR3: TGCAGCAGCCCGCTAGCGGGTGGGGCCACAGATACGCAGTATTTT.

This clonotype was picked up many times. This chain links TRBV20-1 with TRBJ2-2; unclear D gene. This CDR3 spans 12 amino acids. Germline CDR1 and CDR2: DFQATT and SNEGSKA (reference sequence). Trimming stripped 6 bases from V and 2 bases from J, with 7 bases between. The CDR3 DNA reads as TGCAGTGCGAGTGAAAACACCGGGGAGCTGTTTTTT. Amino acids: CSASENTGELFF.

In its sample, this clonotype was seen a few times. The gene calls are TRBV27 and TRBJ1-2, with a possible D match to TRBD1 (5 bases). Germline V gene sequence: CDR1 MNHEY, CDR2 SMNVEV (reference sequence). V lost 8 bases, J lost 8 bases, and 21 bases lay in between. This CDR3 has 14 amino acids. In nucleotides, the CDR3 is TGTGCCAGCTCCTTATCCTGGGGGGTGTCGGGCTACACCTTC. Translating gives CASSLSWGVSGYTF.

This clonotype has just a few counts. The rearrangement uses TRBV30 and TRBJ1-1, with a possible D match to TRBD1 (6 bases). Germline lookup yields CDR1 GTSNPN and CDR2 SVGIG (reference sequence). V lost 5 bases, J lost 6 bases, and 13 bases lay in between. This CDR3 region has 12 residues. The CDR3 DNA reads TGTGCCTGGCAACAGGGTGAGGCTGAAGCTTTCTTT. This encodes CAWQQGEAEAFF.

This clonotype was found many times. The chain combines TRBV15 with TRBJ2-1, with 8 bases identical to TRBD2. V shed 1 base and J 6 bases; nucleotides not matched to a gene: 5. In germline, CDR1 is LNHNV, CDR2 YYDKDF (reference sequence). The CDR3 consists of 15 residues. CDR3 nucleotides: TGTGCCACCAGCAGAGTTGGACTAGCTGGCAATGAGCAGTTCTTC. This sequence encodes CATSRVGLAGNEQFF. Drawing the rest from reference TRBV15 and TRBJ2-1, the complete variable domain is DAMVIQNPRYQVTQFGKPVTLSCSQTLNHNVMYWYQQKSSQAPKLLFHYYDKDFNNEADTPDNFQSRRPNTSFCFLDIRSPGLGDTAMYLCATSRVGLAGNEQFFGPGTRLTVL.

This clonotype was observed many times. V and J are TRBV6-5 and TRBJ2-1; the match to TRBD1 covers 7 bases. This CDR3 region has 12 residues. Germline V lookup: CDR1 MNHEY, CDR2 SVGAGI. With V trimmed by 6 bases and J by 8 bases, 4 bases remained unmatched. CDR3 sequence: CASSRTGDEQFF. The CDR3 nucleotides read TGTGCCAGCAGCCGGACAGGTGATGAGCAGTTCTTC.

The CDR3 sequence: CASRYSGKNEQFF. As DNA, the CDR3 is TGTGCCAGCAGATATAGCGGGAAGAATGAGCAGTTCTTC. The rearrangement links TRBV25-1 to TRBJ2-1, with 8 bases that match TRBD2. J lost 7 bases, V lost 6 bases, and 5 bases had no gene match. The germline CDR1 and CDR2 sequences are MGHDK and SYGVNS. This CDR3 is built from 13 residues.

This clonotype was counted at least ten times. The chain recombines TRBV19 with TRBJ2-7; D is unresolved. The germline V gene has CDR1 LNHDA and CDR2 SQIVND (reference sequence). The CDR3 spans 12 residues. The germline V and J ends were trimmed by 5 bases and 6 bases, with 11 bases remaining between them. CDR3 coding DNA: TGTGCCAGTAGTTTTGACCGATCCGAGCAGTACTTC. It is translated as CASSFDRSEQYF.

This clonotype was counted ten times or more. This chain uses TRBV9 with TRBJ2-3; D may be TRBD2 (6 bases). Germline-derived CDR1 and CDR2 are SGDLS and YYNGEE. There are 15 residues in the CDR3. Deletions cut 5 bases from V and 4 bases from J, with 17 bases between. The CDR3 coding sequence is TGTGCCAGCAGGGGAGGCTCCAACGACGCAGATACGCAGTATTTT. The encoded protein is CASRGGSNDADTQYF.

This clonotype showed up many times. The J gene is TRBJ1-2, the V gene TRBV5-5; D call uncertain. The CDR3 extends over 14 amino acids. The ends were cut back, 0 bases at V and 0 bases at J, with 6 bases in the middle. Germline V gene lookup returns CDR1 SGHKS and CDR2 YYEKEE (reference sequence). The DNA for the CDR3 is TGTGCCAGCAGCTTGGGCATCGCTAACTATGGCTACACCTTC. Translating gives CASSLGIANYGYTF.

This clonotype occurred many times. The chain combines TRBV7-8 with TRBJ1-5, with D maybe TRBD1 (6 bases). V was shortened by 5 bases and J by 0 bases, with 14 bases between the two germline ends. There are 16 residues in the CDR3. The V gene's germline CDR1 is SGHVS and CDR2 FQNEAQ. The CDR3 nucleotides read TGTGCCAGCAGCGGCTGGGACAAATTTAGCAATCAGCCCCAGCATTTT. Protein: CASSGWDKFSNQPQHF.

The CDR3 protein is CASSHRVGYGDNEQFF. CDR3 in DNA: TGTGCCAGCAGTCACCGAGTGGGCTACGGTGACAATGAGCAGTTCTTC. The J gene is TRBJ2-1, the V gene TRBV6-2 or TRBV6-3; D call uncertain. This CDR3 spans 16 amino acids. V dropped 5 bases and J dropped 5 bases, with 19 bases sitting between them. Germline V gene data show CDR1 as MNHEY and CDR2 as SVGEGT.